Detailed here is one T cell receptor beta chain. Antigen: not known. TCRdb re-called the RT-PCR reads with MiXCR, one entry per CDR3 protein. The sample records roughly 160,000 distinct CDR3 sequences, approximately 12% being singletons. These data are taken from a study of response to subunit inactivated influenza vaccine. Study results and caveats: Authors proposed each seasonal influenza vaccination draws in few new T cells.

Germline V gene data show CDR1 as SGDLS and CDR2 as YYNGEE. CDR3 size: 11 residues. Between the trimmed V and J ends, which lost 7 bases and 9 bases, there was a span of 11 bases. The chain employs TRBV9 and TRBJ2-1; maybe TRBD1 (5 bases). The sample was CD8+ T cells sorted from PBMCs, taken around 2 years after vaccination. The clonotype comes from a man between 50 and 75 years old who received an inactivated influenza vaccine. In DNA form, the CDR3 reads TGTGCCAGCGGGGCATTCGGTGAGCAGTTCTTC. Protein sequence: CASGAFGEQFF.